This record concerns one TCR beta chain sequence. Its specificity is not known. These data belong to a study of cytomegalovirus exposure and HLA in healthy donors. Trimming shortened V by 5 bases and J by 8 bases, and 9 bases separated the two germline ends. The CDR3 length is 11 residues. Germline-derived CDR1 and CDR2 are LNHDA and SQIVND (reference sequence). Study-wide results and limits: Beyond CMV serostatus, there was no information to go on about immune exposure.

The PCR used 60 Vbeta and 13 Jbeta primers. Generated by immunoSEQ multiplex PCR, the TCRdb table keeps only in-frame clones and is missing some. The sample holds a few hundred thousand clones, more than 60% seen once. Each donor was healthy, and each was a bone marrow donor. Sequencing used PBMCs. The sequence was collected from a girl aged 2 to 10 in good health and CMV-seronegative. J is TRBJ1-1 and V is TRBV19; the D is unclear. The CDR3 sequence is CASSLAREAFF. CDR3 sequence (DNA): TGTGCCAGTAGTCTGGCTAGGGAAGCTTTCTTT.